The T cell receptor beta chain described here comes from a study of low-dose radiotherapy and immunotherapy resistance in tumors. Time point indicated: after trial treatment. Treatment indicated: LDRT plus nivolumab, ipilimumab, low-dose cyclophosphamide and aspirin (RACIN trial). As their treatment, donors received nivolumab, ipilimumab, aspirin, low-dose cyclophosphamide and low-dose radiotherapy. First-strand cDNA relied on TRAV- and TRBV-specific primers spanning alpha and beta chains. Amplification, which lasted around 20 PCR cycles, used a constant-region primer and V-primer adapter to amplify TCRs. One entry per CDR3 protein results from TCRdb running MiXCR on the reads. The data show tens of thousands of distinct CDR3 sequences, over 15% seen once. Trimming took 2 bases from V and 5 from J, leaving 16 bases between them. The germline CDR1 and CDR2 sequences are SGHTA and FQGNSA. This CDR3 region has 15 residues.

The sequence derives from a male donor with prostate cancer. The specimen was PBMCs, collected after low-dose radiotherapy plus immunotherapy. The rearrangement links TRBV7-2 to TRBJ2-7; D is undetermined. CDR3 protein: CASSLMTPGRDEQYF. CDR3 sequence (DNA): TGTGCCAGCAGCTTAATGACCCCCGGCCGGGACGAGCAGTACTTC.